The 5 T cell receptor beta chains below come from one sample, sequenced in a study of shared clonotypes between healthy human individuals. Profiled with immunoSEQ multiplex PCR; TCRdb holds only in-frame clones, not every one. The data contain about half a million clones, roughly 80% of them singletons. The source material was PBMCs. The receptors come from a woman in her thirties or forties in good health. Some clones in this sample may be carry-over from other donors' samples.

This clone was counted ten times or more. The chain employs TRBV5-6 and TRBJ2-2, with D perhaps TRBD2 (6 bases). The CDR3 loop spans 14 amino acids. Trimming removed 4 bases at V and 9 bases at J, with 16 bases between. Germline V gene sequence: CDR1 SGHDT, CDR2 YYEEEE. The CDR3 region has the DNA TGTGCCAGCAGCCCCCCCGGGAGAGTGCGGGAGCTGTTTTTT. Its protein is CASSPPGRVRELFF.

This clone was detected a few times. This chain's CDR3 is CASSSRDFKETQYF. The CDR3 DNA sequence: TGTGCCAGCAGCTCAAGGGACTTCAAAGAGACCCAGTACTTC. The V and J genes are TRBV13 and TRBJ2-5, with D tentatively TRBD2 (6 bases). V was pared by 4 bases and J by 3 bases, with 12 bases between. Germline assignment: CDR1 PRHDT and CDR2 FYEKMQ (reference sequence). The CDR3 length is 14 residues. The variable domain in full, with the rest retrieved from reference TRBV13 and TRBJ2-5, is AAGVIQSPRHLIKEKRETATLKCYPIPRHDTVYWYQQGPGQDPQFLISFYEKMQSDKGSIPDRFSAQQFSDYHSELNMSSLELGDSALYFCASSSRDFKETQYFGPGTRLLVL.

This chain connects TRBV5-1 to TRBJ1-2, with D perhaps matching TRBD1 (5 bases). This CDR3 is 14 amino acids long. Germline V gene sequence: CDR1 SGHRS, CDR2 YFSETQ. Trimming stripped 2 bases from V and 4 bases from J, with 12 bases between. The CDR3 is CASSLPGDGYGYTF. In DNA form, the CDR3 reads TGCGCCAGCAGCTTACCCGGGGACGGCTATGGCTACACCTTC.

This clone was detected only a few times. The genes are TRBV10-3 and TRBJ2-3, with 10 bases lining up with TRBD2. The CDR3 extends over 15 amino acids. Germline trimming cut 8 bases from V and 4 bases from J; bases unmatched to any gene: 9. Germline-derived CDR1 and CDR2 are ENHRY and SYGVKD. CDR3 protein: CAIGTGTSVPDTQYF. CDR3 sequence (DNA): TGTGCCATCGGAACCGGGACTAGCGTCCCAGATACGCAGTATTTT.

This clone appeared many times. The same CDR3 also results from other DNA sequences found in this sample. The chain joins TRBV7-9 to TRBJ2-1; 11 bases match TRBD2. This CDR3 spans 17 amino acids. CDR1 and CDR2 from the germline V gene are SEHNR and FQNEAQ (reference sequence). The V segment lost 1 base and the J segment 3 bases; nucleotides outside the gene matches: 5. The CDR3 DNA follows: TGTGCCAGCAGCTTAGATTTTAGCGGGAGGGTCTACAATGAGCAGTTCTTC. Protein: CASSLDFSGRVYNEQFF.